This T cell receptor beta chain was documented in a study of CD8 T cells in ankylosing spondylitis. Each CDR3 protein gets one entry after TCRdb re-called the 5' RACE reads with MiXCR. The profile shows 700,000 to 1,000,000 distinct CDR3 sequences, 10% to 15% of them singletons. About this clonotype itself: What it recognizes is unknown.

Points from the study as a whole: It appeared that ankylosing spondylitis blood was characterized by a TCR beta motif of under ten highly homologous variants. Significant enrichment of disease-linked clones was reportedly seen in matched ankylosing spondylitis synovial fluid.

The source material was blood, either unsorted or a sorted T cell fraction (not recorded which). The TCR comes from a male donor with ankylosing spondylitis.

The CDR3 DNA reads TGTGCTAGTGGTTCTAACTGGGGCAATGAGCAGTTCTTC. This gives the protein CASGSNWGNEQFF. The rearrangement uses TRBV12-5 and TRBJ2-1; unclear D gene. The V gene's germline CDR1 is LGHNT and CDR2 FRNRAP. Trimming stripped 4 bases from V and 6 bases from J, with 10 bases between. The CDR3 is 13 residues long.